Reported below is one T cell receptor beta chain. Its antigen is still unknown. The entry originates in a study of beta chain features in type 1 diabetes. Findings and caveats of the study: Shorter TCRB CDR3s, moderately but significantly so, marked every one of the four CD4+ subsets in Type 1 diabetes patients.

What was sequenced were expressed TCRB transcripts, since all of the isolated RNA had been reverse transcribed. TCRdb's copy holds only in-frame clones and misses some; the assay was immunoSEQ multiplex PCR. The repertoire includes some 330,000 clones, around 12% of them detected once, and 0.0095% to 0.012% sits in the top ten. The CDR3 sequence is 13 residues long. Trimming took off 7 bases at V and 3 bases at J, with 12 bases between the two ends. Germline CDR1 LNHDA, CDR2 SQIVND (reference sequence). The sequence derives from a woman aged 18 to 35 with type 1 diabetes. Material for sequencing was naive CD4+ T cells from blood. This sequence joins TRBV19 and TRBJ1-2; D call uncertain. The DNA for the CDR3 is TGTGCCAGTAACCTGAGGGTAGACTATGGCTACACCTTC. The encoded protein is CASNLRVDYGYTF.